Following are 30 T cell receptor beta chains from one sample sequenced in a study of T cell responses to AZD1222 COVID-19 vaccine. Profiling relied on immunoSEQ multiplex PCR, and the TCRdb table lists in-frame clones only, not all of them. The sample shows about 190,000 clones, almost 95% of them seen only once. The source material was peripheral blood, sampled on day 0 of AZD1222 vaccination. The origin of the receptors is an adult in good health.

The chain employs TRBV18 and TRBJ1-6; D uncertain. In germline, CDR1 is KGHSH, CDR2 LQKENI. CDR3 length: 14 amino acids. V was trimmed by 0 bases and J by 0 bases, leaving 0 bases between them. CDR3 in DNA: TGTGCCAGCTCACCACCCTCCTATAATTCACCCCTCCACTTT. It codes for CASSPPSYNSPLHF.

The CDR3 loop reads CAGAADRNTEAFF. The CDR3, as DNA: TGTGCCGGCGCGGCGGACAGGAACACTGAAGCTTTCTTT. The chain recombines TRBV5-4 with TRBJ1-1; TRBD1 might be the D (6 bases). Germline lookup yields CDR1 SGHNT and CDR2 YYREEE (reference sequence). The CDR3 totals 13 residues. Trimming took 10 bases from V and 1 from J, leaving 14 bases between them.

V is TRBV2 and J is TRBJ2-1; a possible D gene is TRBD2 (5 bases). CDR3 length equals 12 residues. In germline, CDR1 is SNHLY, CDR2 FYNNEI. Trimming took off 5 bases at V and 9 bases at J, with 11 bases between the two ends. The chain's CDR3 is CASSTLASEQFF. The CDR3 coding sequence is TGTGCCAGCAGTACCCTAGCAAGTGAGCAGTTCTTC. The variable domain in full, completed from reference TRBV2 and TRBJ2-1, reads EPEVTQTPSHQVTQMGQEVILRCVPISNHLYFYWYRQILGQKVEFLVSFYNNEISEKSEIFDDQFSVERPDGSNFTLKIRSTKLEDSAMYFCASSTLASEQFFGPGTRLTVL.

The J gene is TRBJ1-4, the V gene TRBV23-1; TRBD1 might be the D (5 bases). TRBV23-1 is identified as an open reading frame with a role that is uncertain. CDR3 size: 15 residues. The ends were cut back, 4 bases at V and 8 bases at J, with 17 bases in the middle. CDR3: CASSPGTFGGEKLFF. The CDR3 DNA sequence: TGCGCCAGCAGTCCCGGGACCTTCGGAGGGGAAAAACTGTTTTTT.

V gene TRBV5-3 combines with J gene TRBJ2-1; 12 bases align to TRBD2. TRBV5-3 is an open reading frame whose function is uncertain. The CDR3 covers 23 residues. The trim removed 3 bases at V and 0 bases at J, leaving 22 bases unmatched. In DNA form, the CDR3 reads TGTGCCAGAAGCTATTACAGGACAGGCATGCCGGGACTAGCGGGCTACTCCTACAATGAGCAGTTCTTC. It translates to CARSYYRTGMPGLAGYSYNEQFF.

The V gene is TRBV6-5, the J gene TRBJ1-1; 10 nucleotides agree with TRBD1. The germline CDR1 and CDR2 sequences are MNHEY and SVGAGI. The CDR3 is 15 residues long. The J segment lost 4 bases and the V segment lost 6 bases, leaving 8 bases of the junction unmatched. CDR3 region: CASSDGTGESTEAFF. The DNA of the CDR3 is TGTGCCAGCAGCGATGGGACAGGGGAATCCACTGAAGCTTTCTTT.

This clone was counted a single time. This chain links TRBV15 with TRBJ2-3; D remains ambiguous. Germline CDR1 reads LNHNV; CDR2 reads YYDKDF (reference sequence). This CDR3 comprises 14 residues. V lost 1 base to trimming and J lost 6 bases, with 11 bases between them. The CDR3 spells CATSRATSLDTQYF. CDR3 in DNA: TGTGCCACCAGCAGAGCTACCTCTTTGGATACGCAGTATTTT.

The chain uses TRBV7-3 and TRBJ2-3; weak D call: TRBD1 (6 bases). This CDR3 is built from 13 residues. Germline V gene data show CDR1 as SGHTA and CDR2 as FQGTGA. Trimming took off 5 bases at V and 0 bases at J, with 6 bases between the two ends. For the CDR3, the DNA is TGTGCCAGCAGCGGACAGAGCACAGATACGCAGTATTTT. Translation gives CASSGQSTDTQYF.

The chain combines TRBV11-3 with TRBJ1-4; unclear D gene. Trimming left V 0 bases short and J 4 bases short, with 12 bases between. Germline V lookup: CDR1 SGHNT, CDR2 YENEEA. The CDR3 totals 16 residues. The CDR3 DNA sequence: TGTGCCAGCAGCTTAGAATCGGGAGGGAATAATGAAAAACTGTTTTTT. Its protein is CASSLESGGNNEKLFF.

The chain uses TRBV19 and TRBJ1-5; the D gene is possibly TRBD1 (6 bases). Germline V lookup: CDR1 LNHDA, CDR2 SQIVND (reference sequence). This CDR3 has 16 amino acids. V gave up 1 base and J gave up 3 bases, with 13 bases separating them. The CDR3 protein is CASSIAGTRFNQPQHF. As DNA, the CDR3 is TGTGCCAGTAGTATAGCTGGGACAAGATTCAATCAGCCCCAGCATTTT.

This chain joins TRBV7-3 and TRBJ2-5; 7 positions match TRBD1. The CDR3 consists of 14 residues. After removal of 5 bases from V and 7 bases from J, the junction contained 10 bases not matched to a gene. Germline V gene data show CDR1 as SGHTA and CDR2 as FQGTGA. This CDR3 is CASSPQQGTGTQYF. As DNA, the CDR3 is TGTGCCAGCAGCCCCCAACAGGGGACGGGGACCCAGTACTTC.

The CDR3 bases are TGTGCCAGCAGCTTGGGACTGAATCAGCCCCAGCATTTT. It yields the protein CASSLGLNQPQHF. J is TRBJ1-5 and V is TRBV7-9; D may be TRBD1 (5 bases). Trimming left V 3 bases short and J 4 bases short, with 7 bases between. The CDR3 runs 13 residues. CDR1 and CDR2 (germline): SEHNR, FQNEAQ (reference sequence).

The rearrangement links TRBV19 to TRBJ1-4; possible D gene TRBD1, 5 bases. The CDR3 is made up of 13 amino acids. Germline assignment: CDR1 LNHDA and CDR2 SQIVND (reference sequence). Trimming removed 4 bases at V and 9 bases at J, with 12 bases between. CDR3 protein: CASSTKGQQKLFF. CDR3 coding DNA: TGTGCCAGTAGTACCAAGGGGCAGCAAAAACTGTTTTTT.

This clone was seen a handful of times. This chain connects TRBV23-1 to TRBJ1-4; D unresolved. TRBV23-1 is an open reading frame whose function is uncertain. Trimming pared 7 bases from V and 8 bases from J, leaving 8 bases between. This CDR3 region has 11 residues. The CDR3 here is CASTTEEKLFF. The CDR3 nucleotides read TGCGCCAGCACCACGGAGGAAAAACTGTTTTTT.

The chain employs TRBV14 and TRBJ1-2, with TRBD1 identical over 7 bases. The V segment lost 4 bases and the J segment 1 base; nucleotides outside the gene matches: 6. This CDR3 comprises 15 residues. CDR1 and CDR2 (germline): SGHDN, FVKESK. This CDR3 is CASSLGTVHNYGYTF. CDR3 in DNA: TGTGCCAGCAGCCTTGGGACAGTTCATAACTATGGCTACACCTTC.

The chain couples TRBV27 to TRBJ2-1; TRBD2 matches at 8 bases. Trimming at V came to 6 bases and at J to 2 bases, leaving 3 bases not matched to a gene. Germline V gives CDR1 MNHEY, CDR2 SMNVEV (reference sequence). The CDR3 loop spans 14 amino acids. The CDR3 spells CASSTAGAYNEQFF. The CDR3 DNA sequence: TGTGCCAGCAGCACAGCGGGGGCCTACAATGAGCAGTTCTTC.

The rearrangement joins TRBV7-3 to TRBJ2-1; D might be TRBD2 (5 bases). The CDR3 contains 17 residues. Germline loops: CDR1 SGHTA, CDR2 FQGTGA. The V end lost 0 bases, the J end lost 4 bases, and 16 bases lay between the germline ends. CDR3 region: CASSLTPGSHYYNEQFF. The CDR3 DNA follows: TGTGCCAGCAGCTTAACGCCGGGGTCCCACTATTACAATGAGCAGTTCTTC.

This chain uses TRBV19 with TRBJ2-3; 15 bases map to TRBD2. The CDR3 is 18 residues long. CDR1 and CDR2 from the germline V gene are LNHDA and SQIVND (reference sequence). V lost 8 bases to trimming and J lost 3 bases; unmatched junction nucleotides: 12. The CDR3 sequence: CASPSGLAGGGGTDTQYF. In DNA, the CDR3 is TGTGCCAGTCCTTCGGGACTAGCGGGAGGTGGAGGAACAGATACGCAGTATTTT.

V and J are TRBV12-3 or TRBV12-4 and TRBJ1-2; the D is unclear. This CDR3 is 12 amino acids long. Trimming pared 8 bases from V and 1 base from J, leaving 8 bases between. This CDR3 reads CASGSFNYGYTF. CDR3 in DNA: TGTGCCAGCGGCAGTTTTAACTATGGCTACACCTTC.

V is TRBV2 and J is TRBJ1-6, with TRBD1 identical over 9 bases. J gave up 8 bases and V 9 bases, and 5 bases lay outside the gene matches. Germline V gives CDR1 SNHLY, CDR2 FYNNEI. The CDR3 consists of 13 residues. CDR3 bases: TGTGCCAGAGGGACAGGGCTGGATTCACCCCTCCACTTT. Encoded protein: CARGTGLDSPLHF.

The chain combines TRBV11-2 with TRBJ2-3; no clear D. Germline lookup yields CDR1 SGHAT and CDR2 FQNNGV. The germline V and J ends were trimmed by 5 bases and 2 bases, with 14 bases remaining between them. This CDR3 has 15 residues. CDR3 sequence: CASSRPYAPTDTQYF. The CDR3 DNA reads TGTGCCAGCAGCCGACCCTACGCACCCACAGATACGCAGTATTTT.

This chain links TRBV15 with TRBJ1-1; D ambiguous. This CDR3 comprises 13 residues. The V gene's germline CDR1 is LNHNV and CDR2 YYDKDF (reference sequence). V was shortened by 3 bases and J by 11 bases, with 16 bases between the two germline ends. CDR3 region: CATSSRGSIRAFF. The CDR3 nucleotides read TGTGCCACCAGCAGTAGAGGGTCTATAAGGGCTTTCTTT.

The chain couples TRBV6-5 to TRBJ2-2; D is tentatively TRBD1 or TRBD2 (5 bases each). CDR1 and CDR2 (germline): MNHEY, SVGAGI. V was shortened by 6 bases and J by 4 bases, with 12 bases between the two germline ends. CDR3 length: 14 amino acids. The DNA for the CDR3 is TGTGCCAGCAGGCTGCCTGGGGGCACCGGGGAGCTGTTTTTT. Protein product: CASRLPGGTGELFF.

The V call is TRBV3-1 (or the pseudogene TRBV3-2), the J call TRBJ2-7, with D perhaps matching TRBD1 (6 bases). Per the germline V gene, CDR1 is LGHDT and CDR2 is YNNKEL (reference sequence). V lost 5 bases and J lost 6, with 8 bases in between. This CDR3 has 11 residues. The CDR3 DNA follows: TGTGCCAGCAGCACAGGGTCCGAGCAGTACTTC. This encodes CASSTGSEQYF.

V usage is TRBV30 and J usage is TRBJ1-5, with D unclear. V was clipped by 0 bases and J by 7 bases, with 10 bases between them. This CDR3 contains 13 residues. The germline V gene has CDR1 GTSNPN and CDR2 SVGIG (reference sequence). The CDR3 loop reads CAWSVSAEQPQHF. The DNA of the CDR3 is TGTGCCTGGAGTGTATCCGCCGAGCAGCCCCAGCATTTT.

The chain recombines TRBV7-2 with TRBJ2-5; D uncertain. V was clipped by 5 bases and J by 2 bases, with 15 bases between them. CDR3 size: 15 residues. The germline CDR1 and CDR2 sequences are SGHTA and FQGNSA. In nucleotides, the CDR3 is TGTGCCAGCAGCCCAGGCCCCACAGAACAAGAGACCCAGTACTTC. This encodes CASSPGPTEQETQYF. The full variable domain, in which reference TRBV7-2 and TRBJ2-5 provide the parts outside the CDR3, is GAGVSQSPSNKVTEKGKDVELRCDPISGHTALYWYRQSLGQGLEFLIYFQGNSAPDKSGLPSDRFSAERTGGSVSTLTIQRTQQEDSAVYLCASSPGPTEQETQYFGPGTRLLVL.

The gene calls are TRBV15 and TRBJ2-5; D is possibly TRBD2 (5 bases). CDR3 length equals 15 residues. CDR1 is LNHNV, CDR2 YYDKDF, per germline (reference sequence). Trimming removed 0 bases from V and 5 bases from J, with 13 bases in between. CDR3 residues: CATSRDTGIGETQYF. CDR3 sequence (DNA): TGTGCCACCAGCAGAGATACGGGGATTGGGGAGACCCAGTACTTC.

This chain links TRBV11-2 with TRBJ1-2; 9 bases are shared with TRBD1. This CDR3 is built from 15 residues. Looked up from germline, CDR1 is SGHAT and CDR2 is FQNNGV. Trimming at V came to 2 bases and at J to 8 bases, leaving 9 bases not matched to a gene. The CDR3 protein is CASSLPNRGLRGYTF. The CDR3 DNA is TGTGCCAGCAGCTTACCTAACAGGGGGCTGAGAGGCTACACCTTC.

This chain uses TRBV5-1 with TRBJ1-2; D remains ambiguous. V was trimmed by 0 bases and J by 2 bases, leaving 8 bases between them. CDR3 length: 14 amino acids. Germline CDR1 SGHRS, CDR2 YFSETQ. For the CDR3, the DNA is TGCGCCAGCAGCTTGGAGGGCGACAACTATGGCTACACCTTC. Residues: CASSLEGDNYGYTF.

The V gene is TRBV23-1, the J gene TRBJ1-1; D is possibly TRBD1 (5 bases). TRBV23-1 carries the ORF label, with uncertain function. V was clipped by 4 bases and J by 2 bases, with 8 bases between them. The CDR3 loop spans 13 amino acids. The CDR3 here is CASSRGDNTEAFF. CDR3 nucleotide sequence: TGCGCCAGCAGTCGGGGGGATAACACTGAAGCTTTCTTT.